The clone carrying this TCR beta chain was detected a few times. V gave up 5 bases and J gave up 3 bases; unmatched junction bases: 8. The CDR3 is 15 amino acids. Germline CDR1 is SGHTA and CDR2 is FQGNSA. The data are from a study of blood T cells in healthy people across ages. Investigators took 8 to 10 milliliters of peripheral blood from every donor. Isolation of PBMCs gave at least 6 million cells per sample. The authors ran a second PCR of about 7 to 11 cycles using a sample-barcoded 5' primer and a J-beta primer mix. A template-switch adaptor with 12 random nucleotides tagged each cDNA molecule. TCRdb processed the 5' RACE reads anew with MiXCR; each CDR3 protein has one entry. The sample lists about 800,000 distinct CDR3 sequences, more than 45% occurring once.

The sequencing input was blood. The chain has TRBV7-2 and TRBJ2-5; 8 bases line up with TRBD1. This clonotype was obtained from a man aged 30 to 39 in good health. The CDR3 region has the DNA TGTGCCAGCAGCCGGAATCAGGGGGCGAAAGAGACCCAGTACTTC. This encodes CASSRNQGAKETQYF.